A selection of T cell receptor beta chains follows, all from one sample in a study of cytomegalovirus exposure and HLA in healthy donors. The method was immunoSEQ multiplex PCR; TCRdb's version includes in-frame clones alone and lacks a portion of them. Among more than 85,000 clones listed, about 95% were seen once. What was sequenced was PBMCs. Receptors originate from a woman in her late teens or twenties in good health and CMV-seronegative. Both conserved end residues are part of each CDR3. The D gene is left open where the match is weak. Clone size is given for some rows only: seen once, a few or many times, or a class if the clone is expanded.

TRBD2,TRBV19,TRBJ2-7,NA,CASSIVAGDFDEQYF,TGTGCCAGTAGTATCGTAGCGGGAGACTTTGACGAGCAGTACTTC
TRBD1,TRBV5-1,TRBJ2-3,NA,CASSLTGGADTQYF,TGCGCCAGCAGCCTGACAGGGGGGGCAGATACGCAGTATTTT
TRBD1,TRBV7-9,TRBJ2-7,NA,CASSAAGTGSYEQYF,TGTGCCAGCAGCGCCGCCGGGACAGGCTCCTACGAGCAGTACTTC
TRBD2,TRBV29-1,TRBJ2-1,NA,CSVDTSGIYNEQFF,TGCAGCGTTGACACTAGCGGGATCTACAATGAGCAGTTCTTC
NA,TRBV6-1,TRBJ2-1,once,CASTLSGGDEQFF,TGTGCCAGCACTCTGAGCGGTGGCGATGAGCAGTTCTTC
NA,TRBV4-3,TRBJ2-3,NA,CASSQIWQSTDTQYF,TGCGCCAGCAGCCAAATCTGGCAGAGCACAGATACGCAGTATTTT
NA,TRBV4-1,TRBJ1-5,NA,CASSQELRGGFNQPQHF,TGCGCCAGCAGCCAAGAATTGAGGGGGGGGTTCAATCAGCCCCAGCATTTT
NA,TRBV25-1,TRBJ2-2,few,CASSEERRPGGTGELFF,TGTGCCAGCAGTGAAGAGCGGCGGCCTGGCGGCACCGGGGAGCTGTTTTTT
NA,TRBV30,TRBJ1-2,NA,CASPIKAGWEANYGYTF,TGTGCCTCCCCTATCAAAGCAGGGTGGGAAGCTAACTATGGCTACACCTTC
TRBD1,TRBV27,TRBJ1-4,NA,CASRQGVGNEKLFF,TGTGCCAGCAGGCAGGGGGTGGGTAATGAAAAACTGTTTTTT
NA,TRBV7-9,TRBJ2-1,NA,CASSLETNEQFF,TGTGCCAGCAGCTTGGAGACGAATGAGCAGTTCTTC
NA,TRBV5-1,TRBJ1-1,once,CASSGGGKFEAFF,TGCGCCAGCAGCGGCGGGGGGAAATTTGAAGCTTTCTTT
TRBD2,TRBV6-4,TRBJ2-3,once,CASSEGLATDTQYF,TGTGCCAGCAGTGAGGGACTAGCCACAGATACGCAGTATTTT
NA,TRBV25-1,TRBJ1-5,NA,CASSELGVGNQPQHF,TGTGCCAGCAGTGAACTGGGAGTGGGAAATCAGCCCCAGCATTTT
NA,TRBV6-5,TRBJ2-2,NA,CASSYSGYGGELFF,TGTGCCAGCAGTTACTCCGGTTACGGCGGGGAGCTGTTTTTT
NA,TRBV18,TRBJ1-1,NA,CASPGAEGLNTEAFF,TGTGCCAGCCCAGGGGCCGAAGGCCTGAACACTGAAGCTTTCTTT
NA,TRBV7-9,TRBJ1-6,NA,CASSLGPEGGDSPLHF,TGTGCCAGCAGCCTTGGCCCGGAGGGCGGGGATTCACCCCTCCACTTT
TRBD2,TRBV19,TRBJ2-2,NA,CASSPPGRGSTGELFF,TGTGCCAGTAGTCCGCCGGGGCGGGGGTCCACCGGGGAGCTGTTTTTT
TRBD2,TRBV7-3,TRBJ2-1,NA,CASSLSSGVYNEQFF,TGTGCCAGCAGCTTATCTAGCGGAGTATACAATGAGCAGTTCTTC
TRBD1,TRBV10-2,TRBJ1-1,NA,CASSAGGSTEAFF,TGCGCCAGCAGTGCAGGGGGATCCACTGAAGCTTTCTTT
NA,TRBV10-3,TRBJ1-5,NA,CAIRAGLESNQPQHF,TGTGCCATCAGAGCGGGGCTGGAAAGCAATCAGCCCCAGCATTTT
NA,TRBV7-8,TRBJ2-3,NA,CASRYRPGEGVTDTQYF,TGTGCCAGCAGATACCGACCCGGTGAGGGGGTCACAGATACGCAGTATTTT